This T cell receptor (beta chain) was recovered during a study of response to subunit inactivated influenza vaccine. The CDR3 runs 15 residues. Germline V gene sequence: CDR1 SGHRS, CDR2 YFSETQ. V gave up 5 bases and J gave up 4 bases; unmatched junction bases: 5. TCRdb passed the RT-PCR reads through MiXCR, listing each CDR3 protein once. Here the sample spans 800,000 to 1,000,000 distinct CDR3 sequences, 21% being singletons. The source of this sequence is a man aged 50 or older who received an inactivated influenza vaccine. The chain has TRBV5-1 and TRBJ2-3; 12 nucleotides line up with TRBD2. The sample in question was PBMCs from blood, obtained more than 4 days after vaccination. CDR3 protein: CASRASGGAPDTQYF. As DNA, the CDR3 is TGCGCCAGCAGGGCTAGCGGGGGGGCCCCAGATACGCAGTATTTT.